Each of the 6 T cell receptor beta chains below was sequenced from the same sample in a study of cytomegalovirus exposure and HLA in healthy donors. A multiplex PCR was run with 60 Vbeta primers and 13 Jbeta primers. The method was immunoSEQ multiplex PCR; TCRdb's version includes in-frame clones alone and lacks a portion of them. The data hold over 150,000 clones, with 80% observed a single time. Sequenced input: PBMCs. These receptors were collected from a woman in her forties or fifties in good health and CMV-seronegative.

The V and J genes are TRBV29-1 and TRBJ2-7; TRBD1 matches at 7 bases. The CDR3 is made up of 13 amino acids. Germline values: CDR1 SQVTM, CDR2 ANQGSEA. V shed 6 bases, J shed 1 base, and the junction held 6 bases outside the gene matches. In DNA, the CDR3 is TGCAGCGTGCGACAGGGCTTGTCCTACGAGCAGTACTTC. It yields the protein CSVRQGLSYEQYF.

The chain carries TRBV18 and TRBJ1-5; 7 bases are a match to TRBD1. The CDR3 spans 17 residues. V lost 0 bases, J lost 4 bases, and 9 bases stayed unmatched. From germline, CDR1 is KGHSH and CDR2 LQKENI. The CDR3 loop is CASSPPREGTDNQPQHF. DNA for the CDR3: TGTGCCAGCTCACCACCGCGTGAGGGGACAGATAATCAGCCCCAGCATTTT.

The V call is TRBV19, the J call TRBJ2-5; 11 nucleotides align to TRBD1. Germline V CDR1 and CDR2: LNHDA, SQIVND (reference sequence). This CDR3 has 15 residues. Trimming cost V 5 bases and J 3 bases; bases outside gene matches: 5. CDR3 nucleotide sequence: TGTGCCAGTAGTGGCCAGGGACAGGGGGAAGAGACCCAGTACTTC. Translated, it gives CASSGQGQGEETQYF.

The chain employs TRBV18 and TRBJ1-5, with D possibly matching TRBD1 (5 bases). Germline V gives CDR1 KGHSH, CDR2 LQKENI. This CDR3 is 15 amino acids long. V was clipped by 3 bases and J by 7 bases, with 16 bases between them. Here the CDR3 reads CASSPYGTGGQPQHF. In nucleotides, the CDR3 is TGTGCCAGCTCACCCTACGGGACCGGGGGACAGCCCCAGCATTTT.

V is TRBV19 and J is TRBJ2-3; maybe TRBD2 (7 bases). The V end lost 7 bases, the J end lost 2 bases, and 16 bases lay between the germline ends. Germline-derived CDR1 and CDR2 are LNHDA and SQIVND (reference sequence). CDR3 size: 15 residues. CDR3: CASTHLGGHTDTQYF. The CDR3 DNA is TGTGCCAGTACCCACCTGGGGGGGCACACAGATACGCAGTATTTT.

Written as DNA, the CDR3 is TGCAGTGCTAGCACAGGAGAGACCCAGTACTTC. It codes for CSASTGETQYF. The chain couples TRBV20-1 to TRBJ2-5; the D gene is possibly TRBD1 (5 bases). With 3 bases removed from V and 4 bases from J, the gap between germline ends came to 6 bases. Germline CDR1 DFQATT, CDR2 SNEGSKA (reference sequence). The CDR3 loop spans 11 amino acids.